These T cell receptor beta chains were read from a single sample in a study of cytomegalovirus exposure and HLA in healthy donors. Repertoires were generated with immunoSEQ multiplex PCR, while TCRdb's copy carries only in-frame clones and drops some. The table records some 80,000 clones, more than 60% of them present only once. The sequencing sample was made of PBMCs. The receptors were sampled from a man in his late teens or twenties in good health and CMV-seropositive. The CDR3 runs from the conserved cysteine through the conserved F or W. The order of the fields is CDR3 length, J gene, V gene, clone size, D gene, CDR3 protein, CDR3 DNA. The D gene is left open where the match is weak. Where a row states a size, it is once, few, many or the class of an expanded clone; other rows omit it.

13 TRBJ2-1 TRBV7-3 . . CASSLTLQGDLFF TGTGCCAGCAGCTTAACGTTGCAGGGTGATTTGTTCTTC
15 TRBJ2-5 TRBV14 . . CASSQDYSSQETQYF TGTGCCAGCAGCCAAGATTATAGCTCCCAAGAGACCCAGTACTTC
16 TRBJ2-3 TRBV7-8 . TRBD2 CASSLGLAGYTDTQYF TGTGCCAGCAGCTTAGGGCTAGCGGGATACACAGATACGCAGTATTTT
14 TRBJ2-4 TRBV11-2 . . CASSLDLPRNIQYF TGTGCCAGCAGTTTGGACTTGCCGCGGAACATTCAGTACTTC
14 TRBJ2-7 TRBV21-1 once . CASSKKRQRGQQYF TGTGCCAGCAGCAAAAAACGACAACGCGGGCAGCAGTACTTC
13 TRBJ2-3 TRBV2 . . CASREGGVASEYF TGTGCCAGCAGAGAGGGGGGGGTAGCGTCAGAGTATTTT
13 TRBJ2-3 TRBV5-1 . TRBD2 CASSQHSGSSQYF TGCGCCAGCAGCCAGCATAGCGGGAGTTCGCAGTATTTT
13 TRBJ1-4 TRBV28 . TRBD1 CASEDRGNEKLFF TGTGCCAGTGAGGACAGGGGGAATGAAAAACTGTTTTTT
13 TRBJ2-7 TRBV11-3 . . CASSLVVRYEQYF TGTGCCAGCAGCTTAGTAGTTAGATACGAGCAGTACTTC
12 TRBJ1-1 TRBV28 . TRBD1 CASSFRGLEAFF TGTGCCAGCAGTTTTAGGGGGCTCGAAGCTTTCTTT
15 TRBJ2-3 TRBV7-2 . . CASSIEDSVADTQYF TGTGCCAGCAGCATAGAGGACAGTGTGGCAGATACGCAGTATTTT
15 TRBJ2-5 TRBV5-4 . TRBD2 CASSLAGRAGETQYF TGTGCCAGCAGCTTGGCCGGGAGGGCCGGGGAGACCCAGTACTTC
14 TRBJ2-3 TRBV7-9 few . CASSLPTTTDTQYF TGTGCCAGCAGCTTACCCACAACCACAGATACGCAGTATTTT
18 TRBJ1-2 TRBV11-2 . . CASSSTIAPTRGNYGYTF TGTGCCAGCAGCTCGACAATAGCCCCAACACGGGGGAACTATGGCTACACCTTC
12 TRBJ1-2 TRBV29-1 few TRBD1 CSVDTGGGGYTF TGCAGCGTTGATACAGGGGGCGGTGGCTACACCTTC
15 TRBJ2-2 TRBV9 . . CASSVGERRTGELFF TGTGCCAGCAGCGTAGGAGAGCGGAGGACCGGGGAGCTGTTTTTT
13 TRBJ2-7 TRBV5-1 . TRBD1 CASSFDRAYEQYF TGCGCCAGCAGCTTCGACAGGGCCTACGAGCAGTACTTC
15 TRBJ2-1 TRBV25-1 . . CASSERQTTYNEQFF TGTGCCAGCAGTGAGAGACAGACGACCTACAATGAGCAGTTCTTC
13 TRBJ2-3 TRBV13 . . CASSFFGTDTQYF TGTGCCAGCAGCTTCTTCGGCACAGATACGCAGTATTTT
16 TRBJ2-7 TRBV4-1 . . CASSRRTTENSYEQYF TGCGCCAGCAGCCGACGGACGACAGAGAACTCCTACGAGCAGTACTTC
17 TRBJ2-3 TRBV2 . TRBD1 CASSGPRQGQGTDTQYF TGTGCCAGCAGTGGCCCACGACAGGGGCAGGGCACAGATACGCAGTATTTT
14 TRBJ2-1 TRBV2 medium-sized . CASSDRTVNNEQFF TGTGCCAGCAGTGATCGGACAGTGAACAATGAGCAGTTCTTC
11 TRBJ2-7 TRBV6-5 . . CATREVYEQYF TGTGCCACCAGGGAGGTCTACGAGCAGTACTTC
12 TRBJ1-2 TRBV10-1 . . CASSDSSYGYTF TGCGCCAGCAGTGATAGCTCGTATGGCTACACCTTC
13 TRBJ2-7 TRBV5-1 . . CASSLLLRAEQYF TGCGCCAGCAGCTTGTTGCTGCGGGCCGAGCAGTACTTC
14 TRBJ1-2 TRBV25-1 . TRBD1 CASSESNRGHGYTF TGTGCCAGCAGTGAATCCAACAGGGGCCATGGCTACACCTTC
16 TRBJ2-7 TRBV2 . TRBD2 CASSESLAGASYEQYF TGTGCCAGCAGTGAAAGCCTAGCGGGGGCCTCCTACGAGCAGTACTTC
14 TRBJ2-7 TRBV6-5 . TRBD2 CASGNSGRANEQYF TGTGCCAGCGGGAATAGCGGGAGGGCCAACGAGCAGTACTTC
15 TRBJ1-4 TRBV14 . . CASSQAVGGGEKLFF TGTGCCAGCAGCCAAGCGGTGGGTGGAGGTGAAAAACTGTTTTTT
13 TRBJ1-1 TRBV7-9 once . CASKEREALEAFF TGTGCCAGCAAAGAAAGGGAGGCCCTGGAAGCTTTCTTT
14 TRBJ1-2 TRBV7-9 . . CASSLEGTPYGYTF TGTGCCAGCAGCTTAGAAGGGACACCATATGGCTACACCTTC
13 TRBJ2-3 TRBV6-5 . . CASRTSSRVAQYF TGTGCCAGCAGAACCTCTTCCAGGGTGGCGCAGTATTTT
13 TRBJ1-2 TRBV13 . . CASSFNSRGGYTF TGTGCCAGCAGCTTCAACTCCAGAGGGGGCTACACCTTC
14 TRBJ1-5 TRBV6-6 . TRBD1 CASLGQGPNQPQHF TGTGCCAGTTTGGGACAGGGGCCGAATCAGCCCCAGCATTTT
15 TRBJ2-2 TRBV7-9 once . CASSYGESRTGELFF TGTGCCAGCAGCTACGGGGAAAGTCGGACCGGGGAGCTGTTTTTT
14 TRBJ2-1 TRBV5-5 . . CASSLVPTSNEQFF TGTGCCAGCAGCTTGGTACCCACAAGCAATGAGCAGTTCTTC
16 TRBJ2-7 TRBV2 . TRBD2 CASRESREAFSYEQYF TGTGCCAGCAGGGAGTCGCGGGAGGCCTTCTCCTACGAGCAGTACTTC